A selection of T cell receptor beta chains follows, all from one sample in a study of shared clonotypes between healthy human individuals. The method was immunoSEQ multiplex PCR; TCRdb's version includes in-frame clones alone and lacks a portion of them. In the table there are roughly 590,000 clones, about 95% of which are singletons. The source material was naive CD8+ T cells sorted from blood. The origin of the receptors is a woman in her 30s in good health. Each CDR3 is given with its conserved first and last residue. The D gene is left open where the match is weak. Clone size is stated in some rows and not others, as once, few, many or a class when expanded.

abundance	v_gene	j_gene	d_gene	CDR3aa	CDR3nt
NA	TRBV5-6	TRBJ2-7	NA	CASSVPQALYEQYF	TGTGCCAGCAGCGTCCCCCAGGCCCTCTACGAGCAGTACTTC
NA	TRBV7-8	TRBJ2-7	TRBD2	CASSFTSGRAYEQYF	TGTGCCAGCAGCTTCACTAGCGGGAGGGCCTACGAGCAGTACTTC
NA	TRBV28	TRBJ2-1	NA	CASMSDEQFF	TGTGCCAGCATGAGCGATGAGCAGTTCTTC
NA	TRBV7-9	TRBJ2-7	NA	CASSLFNEQYF	TGTGCCAGCAGCTTATTCAACGAGCAGTACTTC
NA	TRBV19	TRBJ2-1	TRBD2	CASSIFLAGVNEQFF	TGTGCCAGTAGTATCTTCCTAGCGGGAGTGAATGAGCAGTTCTTC
NA	TRBV5-5	TRBJ1-4	TRBD1	CASSFTGGRTNEKLFF	TGTGCCAGCAGCTTTACAGGGGGCCGGACTAATGAAAAACTGTTTTTT
NA	TRBV4-1	TRBJ2-7	NA	CASSQGITGSSYEQYF	TGCGCCAGCAGCCAAGGGATCACAGGGAGCTCCTACGAGCAGTACTTC
once	TRBV16	TRBJ2-5	TRBD2	CASSLRLAGEETQYF	TGTGCCAGCAGCCTCCGACTAGCGGGAGAAGAGACCCAGTACTTC
once	TRBV11-2	TRBJ2-7	NA	CASSLDQYEQYF	TGTGCCAGCAGCTTAGACCAGTACGAGCAGTACTTC
NA	TRBV7-6	TRBJ2-7	TRBD1	CASRPTGIDEQYF	TGTGCCAGCAGGCCGACAGGGATCGACGAGCAGTACTTC
NA	TRBV27	TRBJ2-3	NA	CATHPGPGLGTDTQYF	TGTGCCACCCACCCAGGCCCGGGCCTAGGGACAGATACGCAGTATTTT
NA	TRBV27	TRBJ1-5	TRBD1	CASRQGVGQPQHF	TGTGCCAGCAGACAGGGGGTAGGCCAGCCCCAGCATTTT
NA	TRBV28	TRBJ2-6	NA	CASSRTGVLFPSSGANVLTF	TGTGCCAGCAGCCGGACCGGAGTCCTATTTCCTTCCTCTGGGGCCAACGTCCTGACTTTC
NA	TRBV5-5	TRBJ1-2	NA	CASSLFGTANYGYTF	TGTGCCAGCAGCTTATTCGGCACCGCTAACTATGGCTACACCTTC
NA	TRBV19	TRBJ2-6	NA	CASSISFGSGANVLTF	TGTGCCAGTAGTATCTCGTTTGGGTCTGGGGCCAACGTCCTGACTTTC
NA	TRBV5-8	TRBJ1-4	NA	CASSPPWVRSTNEKLFF	TGTGCCAGCAGCCCCCCCTGGGTACGGTCAACTAATGAAAAACTGTTTTTT
once	TRBV27	TRBJ2-5	NA	CASSLISGVETQYF	TGTGCCAGCAGTTTAATCTCGGGAGTGGAGACCCAGTACTTC
NA	TRBV10-2	TRBJ1-2	NA	CASTEQENYGYTF	TGCGCCAGCACCGAACAGGAAAACTATGGCTACACCTTC
NA	TRBV5-6	TRBJ2-3	TRBD2	CASSLAASGSTDTQYF	TGTGCCAGCAGCTTGGCCGCTAGCGGGAGCACAGATACGCAGTATTTT
NA	TRBV7-9	TRBJ2-7	TRBD2	CASSFPRSGSRRTYEQYF	TGTGCCAGCAGCTTCCCTCGGAGCGGGAGCCGCCGAACCTACGAGCAGTACTTC
NA	TRBV4-1	TRBJ2-7	NA	CASSQSGSTPYEQYF	TGCGCCAGCAGCCAATCCGGGTCGACTCCCTACGAGCAGTACTTC
NA	TRBV6-4	TRBJ1-5	NA	CASSPAGELNQPQHF	TGTGCCAGCAGCCCTGCCGGGGAGCTCAATCAGCCCCAGCATTTT
NA	TRBV11-1	TRBJ2-1	NA	CASSLWQTYNEQFF	TGTGCCAGCAGCTTATGGCAGACCTACAATGAGCAGTTCTTC
NA	TRBV11-2	TRBJ1-1	NA	CASSFLEGSVMNTEAFF	TGTGCCAGCAGCTTTCTAGAGGGGTCGGTTATGAACACTGAAGCTTTCTTT
NA	TRBV5-4	TRBJ2-5	NA	CASSFQGQETQYF	TGTGCCAGCAGCTTCCAGGGGCAAGAGACCCAGTACTTC
NA	TRBV19	TRBJ1-2	NA	CASSMDREGINYGYTF	TGTGCCAGTAGTATGGATCGAGAAGGGATTAACTATGGCTACACCTTC
NA	TRBV28	TRBJ2-3	NA	CASRLGTSNTDTQYF	TGTGCCAGCAGACTCGGGACTTCCAACACAGATACGCAGTATTTT
NA	TRBV27	TRBJ1-1	NA	CASSLGGMNTEAFF	TGTGCCAGCTCCCTCGGGGGGATGAACACTGAAGCTTTCTTT
NA	TRBV7-9	TRBJ2-1	NA	CASSFGQGQFF	TGTGCCAGCAGCTTTGGGCAGGGGCAGTTCTTC
NA	TRBV28	TRBJ2-5	NA	CASSRPAGLDETQYF	TGTGCCAGCAGCAGACCCGCAGGGCTGGATGAGACCCAGTACTTC
NA	TRBV11-2	TRBJ2-7	TRBD1	CASSPPTGLYEQYF	TGTGCCAGCAGCCCGCCGACAGGGTTGTACGAGCAGTACTTC
NA	TRBV30	TRBJ2-7	TRBD1	CAWSARDSYEQYF	TGTGCCTGGAGTGCTCGGGACAGCTACGAGCAGTACTTC
NA	TRBV15	TRBJ2-7	TRBD2	CATSRGGASGSYEQYF	TGTGCCACCAGCAGAGGAGGGGCTAGCGGGTCCTACGAGCAGTACTTC
NA	TRBV6-1	TRBJ2-3	NA	CASSELAGAPTDTQYF	TGTGCCAGCAGTGAACTGGCGGGGGCCCCCACAGATACGCAGTATTTT
NA	TRBV4-1	TRBJ1-6	NA	CASSQVRGSPLHF	TGCGCCAGCAGCCAAGTCCGGGGTTCACCCCTCCACTTT
NA	TRBV13	TRBJ1-1	NA	CASSQGTFEAFF	TGTGCCAGCAGCCAAGGGACTTTTGAAGCTTTCTTT
NA	TRBV5-5	TRBJ2-2	NA	CASSSLAAAGLRTGELFF	TGTGCCAGCAGCTCCCTTGCCGCCGCGGGGTTGCGGACCGGGGAGCTGTTTTTT
NA	TRBV15	TRBJ2-5	NA	CATSRGRADAETQYF	TGTGCCACCAGCAGAGGACGAGCGGATGCGGAGACCCAGTACTTC
NA	TRBV27	TRBJ2-2	NA	CASSLEGDEAGELFF	TGTGCCAGCAGTTTAGAGGGAGATGAAGCCGGGGAGCTGTTTTTT
NA	TRBV6-5	TRBJ2-7	TRBD2	CASSWGLVSGEQYF	TGTGCCAGCAGTTGGGGACTAGTTTCGGGCGAGCAGTACTTC
NA	TRBV5-1	TRBJ2-5	NA	CASSEGLEETQYF	TGCGCCAGCTCCGAGGGTTTGGAAGAGACCCAGTACTTC
NA	TRBV7-9	TRBJ1-1	TRBD1	CASSLGTGTLGLEAFF	TGTGCCAGCAGCTTGGGGACAGGGACGCTCGGGCTCGAAGCTTTCTTT
NA	TRBV2	TRBJ1-1	NA	CAIGLNTEAFF	TGTGCCATTGGTCTGAACACTGAAGCTTTCTTT
NA	TRBV6-5	TRBJ2-7	NA	CASSYGGEAYEQYF	TGTGCCAGCAGTTACGGGGGCGAAGCCTACGAGCAGTACTTC
NA	TRBV18	TRBJ2-1	NA	CASSPRGDFYNEQFF	TGTGCCAGCTCACCCAGGGGGGATTTCTACAATGAGCAGTTCTTC
NA	TRBV7-2	TRBJ2-1	NA	CASSIRQAVLYNEQFF	TGTGCCAGCAGCATCCGGCAGGCAGTGCTGTACAATGAGCAGTTCTTC
NA	TRBV2	TRBJ1-2	TRBD1	CASTGQGADGYTF	TGTGCCAGCACGGGACAGGGGGCCGATGGCTACACCTTC
NA	TRBV5-1	TRBJ2-7	NA	CASSLGFSGYEQYF	TGCGCCAGCAGCTTGGGGTTTAGCGGTTACGAGCAGTACTTC
NA	TRBV7-7	TRBJ1-4	NA	CASSQARNEKLFF	TGTGCCAGCAGCCAGGCGCGGAATGAAAAACTGTTTTTT
NA	TRBV6-5	TRBJ1-3	NA	CASSAGPGNTIYF	TGTGCCAGCAGTGCGGGGCCGGGAAACACCATATATTTT
NA	TRBV4-1	TRBJ2-7	TRBD1	CASSHRTGTDYYEQYF	TGCGCCAGCAGCCACAGAACCGGGACAGACTACTACGAGCAGTACTTC
NA	TRBV27	TRBJ1-2	TRBD1	CASSFGGQGVGYTF	TGTGCCAGCAGTTTTGGGGGGCAGGGGGTCGGCTACACCTTC
NA	TRBV28	TRBJ2-7	NA	CASSSGVEQYF	TGTGCCAGCAGTTCCGGGGTCGAGCAGTACTTC
few	TRBV5-1	TRBJ2-7	TRBD2	CASSLTSVYEQYF	TGCGCCAGCAGCTTGACTAGCGTTTACGAGCAGTACTTC
NA	TRBV6-1	TRBJ2-7	NA	CASSEGPTTLYEQYF	TGTGCCAGCAGTGAAGGACCTACAACGTTATACGAGCAGTACTTC
once	TRBV28	TRBJ2-1	NA	CASGGNNEQFF	TGTGCCAGCGGAGGGAACAATGAGCAGTTCTTC
NA	TRBV6-5	TRBJ1-2	NA	CASSYKSPGQSYGYTF	TGTGCCAGCAGTTACAAATCTCCAGGACAAAGCTATGGCTACACCTTC
NA	TRBV5-4	TRBJ1-2	TRBD1	CASSVGQGVYGYTF	TGTGCCAGCAGCGTGGGACAGGGGGTCTATGGCTACACCTTC
NA	TRBV9	TRBJ2-3	NA	CASSDRYTDTQYF	TGTGCCAGCAGCGACAGATACACAGATACGCAGTATTTT
NA	TRBV14	TRBJ2-1	NA	CASSQAQGGYSEQFF	TGTGCCAGCAGCCAAGCTCAGGGTGGCTACAGTGAGCAGTTCTTC